This TCR beta chain was sequenced for a study of OX40 agonist ivuxolimab in advanced cancers. Study information: Every 2 weeks, ivuxolimab was infused into the patients intravenously at between 0.01 and 10 mg/kg.

Clones were sequenced by immunoSEQ multiplex PCR, and TCRdb holds only the in-frame ones, with some missing. The data contain about 50,000 clones, about 90% of them singletons. This CDR3 region has 13 residues. The ends lost 11 bases at V and 4 bases at J; junction bases unmatched: 4. The germline gives CDR1 MNHNY, CDR2 SVGAGI (reference sequence). Sample: CD4+ or CD8+ T cells sorted from blood, taken in a trial of the OX40 agonist ivuxolimab. The chain uses TRBV6-6 and TRBJ2-5; 13 nucleotides match TRBD2. This sequence was found in an adult with an advanced solid tumor such as melanoma, head and neck, liver or kidney cancer. The CDR3 reads CAGRLAGGETQYF. The CDR3, as DNA: TGTGCCGGACGACTAGCGGGAGGAGAGACCCAGTACTTC.